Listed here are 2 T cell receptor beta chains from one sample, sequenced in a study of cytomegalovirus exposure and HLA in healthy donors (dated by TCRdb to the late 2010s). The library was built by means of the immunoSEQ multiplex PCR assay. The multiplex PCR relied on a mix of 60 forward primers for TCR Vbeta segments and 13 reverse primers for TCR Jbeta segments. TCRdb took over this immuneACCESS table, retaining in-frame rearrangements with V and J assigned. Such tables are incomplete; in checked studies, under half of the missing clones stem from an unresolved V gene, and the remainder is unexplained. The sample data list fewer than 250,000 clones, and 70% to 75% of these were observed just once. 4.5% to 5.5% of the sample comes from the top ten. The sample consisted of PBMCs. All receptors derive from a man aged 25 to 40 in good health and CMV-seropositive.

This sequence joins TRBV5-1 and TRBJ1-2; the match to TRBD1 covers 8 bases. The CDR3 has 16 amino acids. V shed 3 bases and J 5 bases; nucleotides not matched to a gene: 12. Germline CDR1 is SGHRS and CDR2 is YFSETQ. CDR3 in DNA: TGCGCCAGCAGCTCAAGATCGACAGGGGCCCATTATGGCTACACCTTC. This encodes CASSSRSTGAHYGYTF.

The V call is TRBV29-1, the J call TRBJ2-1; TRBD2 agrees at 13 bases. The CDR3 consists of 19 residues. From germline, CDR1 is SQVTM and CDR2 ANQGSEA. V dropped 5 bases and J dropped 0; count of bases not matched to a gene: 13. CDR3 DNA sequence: TGCAGCGTTCTAGGACTAGCGGGAGACGGTTTCTTCTCCTACAATGAGCAGTTCTTC. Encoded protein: CSVLGLAGDGFFSYNEQFF.